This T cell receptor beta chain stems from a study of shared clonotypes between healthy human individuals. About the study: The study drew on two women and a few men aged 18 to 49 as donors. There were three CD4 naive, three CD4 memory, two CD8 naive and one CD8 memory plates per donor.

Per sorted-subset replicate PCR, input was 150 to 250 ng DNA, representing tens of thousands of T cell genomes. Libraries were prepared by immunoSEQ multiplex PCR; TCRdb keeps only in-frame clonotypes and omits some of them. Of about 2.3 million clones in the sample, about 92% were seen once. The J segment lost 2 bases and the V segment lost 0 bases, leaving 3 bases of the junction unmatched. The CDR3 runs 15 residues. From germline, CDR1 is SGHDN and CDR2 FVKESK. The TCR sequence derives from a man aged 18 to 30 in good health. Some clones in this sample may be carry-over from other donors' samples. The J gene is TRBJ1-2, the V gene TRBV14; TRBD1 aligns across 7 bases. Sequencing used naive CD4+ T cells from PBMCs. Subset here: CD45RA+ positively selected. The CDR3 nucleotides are TGTGCCAGCAGCCAAGACGGGACAGCGAACTATGGCTACACCTTC. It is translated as CASSQDGTANYGYTF.